The clone carrying this TCR beta chain was observed many times. This specimen comes from a study of T cells in Graves' hyperthyroidism and ophthalmopathy. From RNA transcripts, TCR beta CDR3 regions were amplified. The HTBI set primed first-round TCR CDR3 RT-PCR. TCRdb re-called the multiplex PCR reads with MiXCR, one entry per CDR3 protein. The sample yields 270,000 or so distinct CDR3 sequences, around 15% seen once. Germline lookup yields CDR1 SGHRS and CDR2 YFSETQ. V lost 3 bases to trimming and J lost 0 bases, with 9 bases between them. The CDR3 has 15 amino acids. Lactation, pregnancy, other autoimmune disease or uncontrolled infection excluded patients.

This sequence was found in a woman aged 50 to 60 with Graves' hyperthyroidism that later progressed to Graves' ophthalmopathy. The sequenced material came from blood. This rearrangement joins TRBV5-1 to TRBJ2-2; maybe TRBD1 (5 bases). CDR3 protein: CASSSDTPNTGELFF. Written as DNA, the CDR3 is TGCGCCAGCAGCTCGGACACCCCGAACACCGGGGAGCTGTTTTTT.